The clone carrying this TCR beta chain came up a few times. Antigen: not known. Using its own MiXCR run on the 5' RACE reads, TCRdb lists one record per CDR3 protein. Of approximately 550,000 distinct CDR3 sequences listed, 15% to 20% were seen once; the top ten hold approximately 15%. These data are taken from a study of T cells after yellow fever vaccination. Study-level findings and limits: Most clones from primary vaccination resurfaced after the booster (around 97% CD4, 88% CD8). The appearance of a small share of clonotypes in both CD4 and CD8 compartments was observed.

Per the germline V gene, CDR1 is LGHNA and CDR2 is YSLEER. Trimming shortened V by 1 base and J by 4 bases, and 11 bases separated the two germline ends. The CDR3 covers 15 residues. The sequences come from PBMCs, collected 15 days after the yellow fever booster vaccination. This clonotype was obtained from a man in his thirties or forties who received the YFV17D yellow fever vaccine. The gene calls are TRBV4-3 and TRBJ1-3; D might be TRBD1 (6 bases). The CDR3 protein is CASSQGPGDGNTIYF. CDR3 nucleotides: TGCGCCAGCAGCCAAGGTCCAGGGGACGGAAACACCATATATTTT.